The 32 T cell receptor beta chains below come from one sample, sequenced in a study of blood T cell repertoires in COVID-19 (dated by TCRdb to 2020 to 2021). The library was built by means of the immunoSEQ multiplex PCR assay. Not all clones reach the TCRdb copy of this immuneACCESS table, which keeps in-frame sequences only. Checked studies attribute under half of the gap to unresolved V genes and leave the rest unexplained. Counted in this sample were about 120,000 clones; approximately 84% of them appeared once. 7% to 9.5% of the sample comes from the top ten. Sequencing was performed on peripheral blood. Source of these receptors: a man between 70 and 80 years old with active or convalescent COVID-19.

The chain joins TRBV4-1 to TRBJ1-1; D unresolved. The CDR3 is made up of 16 amino acids. Trimming stripped 1 base from V and 2 bases from J, with 14 bases between. Looked up from germline, CDR1 is MGHRA and CDR2 is YSYEKL. The CDR3 sequence: CASSQVYGDINTEAFF. In DNA, the CDR3 is TGCGCCAGCAGCCAAGTGTACGGGGATATCAACACTGAAGCTTTCTTT.

CDR3 loop: CASSSSDRGRPQETQYF. CDR3 DNA: TGTGCCAGCAGCTCTTCCGACAGGGGCCGCCCGCAAGAGACCCAGTACTTC. The chain carries TRBV11-2 and TRBJ2-5; TRBD1 matches 8 bases. V trimming: 4 bases; J trimming: 2 bases; junction bases outside the gene matches: 12. Germline V gives CDR1 SGHAT, CDR2 FQNNGV. CDR3 size: 17 residues.

The chain recombines TRBV4-3 with TRBJ1-2, with 9 bases identical to TRBD1. CDR1 is LGHNA and CDR2 is YSLEER in the germline V gene. V lost 1 base and J lost 4; bases outside the gene matches: 4. This CDR3 has 15 residues. This chain's CDR3 is CASSQGLDRGYGYTF. The CDR3 DNA is TGCGCCAGCAGCCAAGGCTTGGACAGGGGCTATGGCTACACCTTC.

Only a few counts were recorded for this clone. The chain uses TRBV19 and TRBJ2-3; possibly TRBD1 for D (5 bases). V lost 1 base, J lost 2 bases, and 7 bases lay in between. The CDR3 is made up of 14 amino acids. From germline, CDR1 is LNHDA and CDR2 SQIVND (reference sequence). For the CDR3, the DNA is TGTGCCAGTAGTATAGCCAGGGACACAGATACGCAGTATTTT. It yields the protein CASSIARDTDTQYF.

This clone was detected once. The rearrangement uses TRBV7-3 and TRBJ2-3; D possibly corresponds to TRBD2 (5 bases). The ends were cut back, 0 bases at V and 5 bases at J, with 6 bases in the middle. The CDR3 runs 13 residues. The germline gives CDR1 SGHTA, CDR2 FQGTGA. Here the CDR3 reads CASSLTGGDTQYF. The CDR3, as DNA: TGTGCCAGCAGCTTAACAGGAGGAGATACGCAGTATTTT. Full variable domain (rest looked up from reference TRBV7-3 and TRBJ2-3): GAGVSQTPSNKVTEKGKYVELRCDPISGHTALYWYRQSLGQGPEFLIYFQGTGAADDSGLPNDRFFAVRPEGSVSTLKIQRTERGDSAVYLCASSLTGGDTQYFGPGTRLTVL.

The chain combines TRBV7-8 with TRBJ1-2; 10 bases fit TRBD1. The CDR3 is 14 amino acids. From germline, CDR1 is SGHVS and CDR2 FQNEAQ. After removal of 5 bases from V and 7 bases from J, the junction contained 7 bases not matched to a gene. The chain's CDR3 is CASSADRGRTGYTF. The CDR3 region has the DNA TGTGCCAGCAGCGCCGACAGGGGGCGTACTGGCTACACCTTC.

This chain links TRBV30 with TRBJ1-2; 7 bases fit TRBD1. CDR3 size: 15 residues. V dropped 0 bases and J dropped 4; count of bases not matched to a gene: 8. Germline-derived CDR1 and CDR2 are GTSNPN and SVGIG (reference sequence). The CDR3: CAWSVWAGTAYGYTF. CDR3 nucleotides: TGTGCCTGGAGTGTATGGGCGGGGACAGCCTATGGCTACACCTTC.

This chain joins TRBV12-5 and TRBJ1-5; no firm D call. This CDR3 comprises 10 residues. V shed 6 bases and J shed 5 bases, with 2 bases lying between them. Per the germline V gene, CDR1 is LGHNT and CDR2 is FRNRAP. Here the CDR3 reads CASGYQPQHF. Here the CDR3 DNA reads TGTGCTAGTGGCTATCAGCCCCAGCATTTT.

This clone was found a few times. The CDR3 DNA is TGTGCCAGCAGCTTAGTCTCTAGCGGGGGGGGTGAGCAGTTCTTC. Translating it yields CASSLVSSGGGEQFF. The V and J genes are TRBV13 and TRBJ2-1, with TRBD2 identical over 12 bases. Germline lookup yields CDR1 PRHDT and CDR2 FYEKMQ (reference sequence). V lost 1 base and J lost 9; bases outside the gene matches: 4. The length of the CDR3 is 15 residues.

The rearrangement joins TRBV5-1 to TRBJ2-1, with 9 bases lining up with TRBD2. This CDR3 is 17 amino acids long. V was clipped by 0 bases and J by 0 bases; unmatched bases: 4. In germline, CDR1 is SGHRS, CDR2 YFSETQ. CDR3 nucleotides: TGCGCCAGCAGCTTGGCCGCTAGCGGGGCCTCCTACAATGAGCAGTTCTTC. Its protein product is CASSLAASGASYNEQFF.

The V call is TRBV12-3 or TRBV12-4, the J call TRBJ1-1, with D unclear. The V end lost 4 bases, the J end lost 4 bases, and 4 bases lay between the germline ends. The CDR3 runs to 11 residues. The CDR3 nucleotides are TGTGCCAGCAGTTCTCCCACTGAAGCTTTCTTT. It is translated as CASSSPTEAFF.

The chain is built from TRBV7-9 and TRBJ2-2; D is possibly TRBD2 (6 bases). V was trimmed by 5 bases and J by 0 bases, leaving 13 bases between them. CDR1 SEHNR and CDR2 FQNEAQ come from the germline V gene (reference sequence). The CDR3 is made up of 16 amino acids. CDR3 nucleotide sequence: TGTGCCAGCAGCCCCGCCCCTAGCGCGAACACCGGGGAGCTGTTTTTT. Translation gives CASSPAPSANTGELFF.

The V gene is TRBV3-1 (or the pseudogene TRBV3-2), the J gene TRBJ2-7, with D maybe TRBD2 (6 bases). The CDR3 is 17 amino acids. The V gene's germline CDR1 is LGHDT and CDR2 YNNKEL (reference sequence). V shed 4 bases and J shed 0 bases, with 19 bases lying between them. This CDR3 reads CASSRITGTPSSYEQYF. The CDR3 nucleotides read TGTGCCAGCAGCCGGATCACCGGGACTCCAAGCTCCTACGAGCAGTACTTC.

This clone was seen once. V usage is TRBV3-1 (or the pseudogene TRBV3-2) and J usage is TRBJ1-1; D gene unclear. There are 13 residues in the CDR3. V was pared by 2 bases and J by 3 bases, with 7 bases between. Looked up from germline, CDR1 is LGHDT and CDR2 is YNNKEL (reference sequence). In DNA, the CDR3 is TGTGCCAGCAGCCAACTCCAGTACACTGAAGCTTTCTTT. Its protein is CASSQLQYTEAFF.

The chain links TRBV2 to TRBJ2-5, with 11 bases identical to TRBD1. J was trimmed by 1 base and V by 5 bases; bases with no gene match: 3. The CDR3 totals 15 residues. The germline V gene has CDR1 SNHLY and CDR2 FYNNEI. CDR3 region: CASSSGQGVQETQYF. The DNA of the CDR3 is TGTGCCAGCAGTTCGGGACAGGGGGTCCAAGAGACCCAGTACTTC.

This sequence joins TRBV7-9 and TRBJ2-1; maybe TRBD2 (6 bases). V was shortened by 3 bases and J by 1 base, with 10 bases between the two germline ends. Germline V gene sequence: CDR1 SEHNR, CDR2 FQNEAQ (reference sequence). CDR3 length: 15 residues. The DNA of the CDR3 is TGTGCCAGCAGCTTTAGCGGTTTATCCTACAATGAGCAGTTCTTC. Its translation is CASSFSGLSYNEQFF.

This sequence joins TRBV18 and TRBJ1-1; 7 bases line up with TRBD1. Germline values: CDR1 KGHSH, CDR2 LQKENI. The V gene end was trimmed by 0 bases and the J gene end by 1 base; junction bases not matched to a gene: 2. The CDR3 contains 15 residues. CDR3 coding DNA: TGTGCCAGCTCACCACCGACAGGGCAGAACACTGAAGCTTTCTTT. It translates to CASSPPTGQNTEAFF.

The chain uses TRBV20-1 and TRBJ2-7; the match to TRBD2 covers 9 bases. V gave up 3 bases and J gave up 2 bases; unmatched junction bases: 8. CDR3 length equals 15 residues. Germline V gene sequence: CDR1 DFQATT, CDR2 SNEGSKA (reference sequence). CDR3 nucleotide sequence: TGCAGTGCTAGTTCTTCTAGCGGGGCAACCTACGAGCAGTACTTC. Its protein product is CSASSSSGATYEQYF.

The chain links TRBV18 to TRBJ2-7; 9 nucleotides agree with TRBD1. Germline V gene data show CDR1 as KGHSH and CDR2 as LQKENI. The CDR3 runs 14 residues. J was trimmed by 5 bases and V by 4 bases; bases with no gene match: 6. Here the CDR3 DNA reads TGTGCCAGCTCACTAACAGGGGGCCTCCACGAGCAGTACTTC. This translates into CASSLTGGLHEQYF.

The rearrangement uses TRBV10-3 and TRBJ1-1; the D gene is possibly TRBD1 (6 bases). Germline CDR1 ENHRY, CDR2 SYGVKD. The length of the CDR3 is 14 residues. V was trimmed by 7 bases and J by 1 base, leaving 13 bases between them. The CDR3 DNA reads TGTGCCATCAAGGACAGTCAGAGGAACACTGAAGCTTTCTTT. It yields the protein CAIKDSQRNTEAFF.

The chain joins TRBV11-2 to TRBJ2-5, with TRBD2 matching 9 bases. Germline trimming cut 1 base from V and 5 bases from J; bases unmatched to any gene: 14. Germline V gives CDR1 SGHAT, CDR2 FQNNGV. The CDR3 covers 18 residues. Here the CDR3 DNA reads TGTGCCAGCAGCTTAGGGATCACCGGAATAGCGGGAGCTGAGACCCAGTACTTC. Protein sequence: CASSLGITGIAGAETQYF.

The rearrangement links TRBV10-3 to TRBJ2-5, with 7 bases matching TRBD2. From germline, CDR1 is ENHRY and CDR2 SYGVKD. The CDR3 has 15 residues. After removal of 3 bases from V and 4 bases from J, the junction contained 8 bases not matched to a gene. The CDR3 region has the DNA TGTGCCATCAGTGACCCGGGGAGGGGCATAGAGACCCAGTACTTC. It encodes CAISDPGRGIETQYF.

The chain carries TRBV12-5 and TRBJ2-2; 9 bases align to TRBD1. After removal of 8 bases from V and 7 bases from J, the junction contained 8 bases not matched to a gene. Germline CDR1 and CDR2: LGHNT and FRNRAP. The CDR3 consists of 14 residues. This CDR3 reads CASSGTGKNGELFF. The CDR3, as DNA: TGTGCTAGTAGCGGGACAGGGAAGAACGGGGAGCTGTTTTTT.

This sequence joins TRBV7-2 and TRBJ1-1, with D possibly TRBD1 on 5 matching bases. Germline CDR1 and CDR2: SGHTA and FQGNSA. The CDR3 spans 14 residues. Trimming took off 2 bases at V and 5 bases at J, with 12 bases between the two ends. The chain's CDR3 is CASSLHFRGTEAFF. The CDR3 nucleotides read TGTGCCAGCAGCTTACACTTCCGGGGGACTGAAGCTTTCTTT.

This clone appeared a few times. This chain connects TRBV4-2 to TRBJ2-1; D unclear. Per the germline V gene, CDR1 is LGHNA and CDR2 is YNFKEQ. Trimming cost V 3 bases and J 9 bases, with 12 bases left between them. The length of the CDR3 is 13 residues. This chain's CDR3 is CASSQEDWSEQFF. The CDR3 region has the DNA TGTGCCAGCAGCCAGGAAGACTGGAGTGAGCAGTTCTTC.

This chain joins TRBV5-5 and TRBJ1-1; perhaps TRBD1 as D (5 bases). The length of the CDR3 is 14 residues. The ends were cut back, 0 bases at V and 10 bases at J, with 16 bases in the middle. Looked up from germline, CDR1 is SGHKS and CDR2 is YYEKEE (reference sequence). The DNA for the CDR3 is TGTGCCAGCAGCTTGGTATGGGACTCCGGCGGAGCTTTCTTT. This translates into CASSLVWDSGGAFF.

V and J are TRBV11-3 and TRBJ2-1; 9 bases are a match to TRBD2. The length of the CDR3 is 17 residues. V dropped 0 bases and J dropped 6; count of bases not matched to a gene: 9. Looked up from germline, CDR1 is SGHNT and CDR2 is YENEEA. This CDR3 is CASSLDKLAGVGNEQFF. Written as DNA, the CDR3 is TGTGCCAGCAGCTTAGATAAGTTAGCGGGAGTAGGCAATGAGCAGTTCTTC.

V and J are TRBV18 and TRBJ2-1; a possible D gene is TRBD2 (6 bases). The V end lost 6 bases, the J end lost 4 bases, and 13 bases lay between the germline ends. This CDR3 is 14 amino acids long. Looked up from germline, CDR1 is KGHSH and CDR2 is LQKENI. CDR3 loop: CASSLSGEYNEQFF. CDR3 DNA: TGTGCCAGCTCCTTATCGGGGGAATACAATGAGCAGTTCTTC.

The gene calls are TRBV15 and TRBJ1-4, with TRBD1 matching 8 bases. The CDR3 extends over 14 amino acids. CDR1 LNHNV and CDR2 YYDKDF come from the germline V gene (reference sequence). V trimming: 3 bases; J trimming: 3 bases; junction bases outside the gene matches: 0. The CDR3 loop is CATSSRGPNEKLFF. Here the CDR3 DNA reads TGTGCCACCAGCAGCAGGGGGCCTAATGAAAAACTGTTTTTT.

The rearrangement uses TRBV2 and TRBJ2-1, with D perhaps TRBD1 (5 bases). Trimming removed 3 bases from V and 1 base from J, with 7 bases in between. This CDR3 spans 14 amino acids. Germline V gene data show CDR1 as SNHLY and CDR2 as FYNNEI. Here the CDR3 DNA reads TGTGCCAGCAGTGACCGGACATCCTACAATGAGCAGTTCTTC. This gives the protein CASSDRTSYNEQFF.

CDR3 residues: CASSLDDRRNYGYTF. In DNA, the CDR3 is TGTGCCAGCAGCTTGGATGACAGGCGTAACTATGGCTACACCTTC. The chain carries TRBV5-5 and TRBJ1-2, with TRBD1 as a possible D gene (6 bases). Trimming stripped 0 bases from V and 1 base from J, with 10 bases between. The CDR3 is made up of 15 amino acids. In germline, CDR1 is SGHKS, CDR2 YYEKEE (reference sequence).

This sequence joins TRBV7-9 and TRBJ2-5, with D possibly matching TRBD1 (6 bases). Germline values: CDR1 SEHNR, CDR2 FQNEAQ (reference sequence). With 6 bases removed from V and 2 bases from J, the gap between germline ends came to 13 bases. CDR3 length: 14 amino acids. CDR3 sequence (DNA): TGTGCCAGCAGTTCCGGACAGAAACAAGAGACCCAGTACTTC. The encoded protein is CASSSGQKQETQYF.